Listed here is a single TCR beta chain. This record comes from a study of shared clonotypes between healthy human individuals. Measured with immunoSEQ multiplex PCR; TCRdb has only the in-frame clones, and not every one. The table lists roughly 2 million clones, roughly 95% of them singletons. Naive CD8 cells, CD45RO-negative and positively selected for CCR7, excluded terminally differentiated effector memory CD45RA+ cells. Trimming shortened V by 5 bases and J by 5 bases, and 13 bases separated the two germline ends. The CDR3 is 14 amino acids. Germline values: CDR1 MDHEN, CDR2 SYDVKM. This receptor was taken from a man in his late teens or twenties in good health. The gene calls are TRBV28 and TRBJ2-1; unclear D gene. The sequenced sample consisted of naive CD8+ T cells sorted from blood. CDR3 residues: CASSLSDMDNEQFF. The DNA of the CDR3 is TGTGCCAGCAGTCTAAGTGACATGGACAATGAGCAGTTCTTC.